This T cell receptor beta chain was recorded in a study of blood T cell repertoires in COVID-19. This CDR3 spans 13 amino acids. Germline assignment: CDR1 MDHEN and CDR2 SYDVKM. Assay used: immunoSEQ multiplex PCR; TCRdb lists only in-frame clones, some missing. Of 400,000 or so clones in the sample, 80% to 90% were seen once. Everyone who took part was 18 to 89 years old, and they came from 24 US areas. For recovered donors of Cohort 3, there were two negative PCRs, clearance, or symptom resolution. This TCR was sampled from a man in his thirties or forties who had recovered from COVID-19. Sequencing input: PBMCs or T cells enriched from blood (not recorded which). The J gene is TRBJ1-6, the V gene TRBV28; D not resolved. As DNA, the CDR3 is TGTGCAAGTTCGAGCTCCTATAATTCACCCCTCCACTTT. Its protein is CASSSSYNSPLHF.